A selection of T cell receptor beta chains follows, all from one sample in a study of vaccination effects on CD4 cells after COVID-19. Which antigens these TCRs recognize remains unknown. The repertoire was sequenced with immunoSEQ multiplex PCR; TCRdb's copy has only in-frame clones and lacks some. The repertoire includes 60,000 to 65,000 clones, over 70% of them detected once, and 3.5% to 4.5% sits in the top ten. Sequenced material: CD4+ T cells from PBMCs cultured with HCoV-OC43 spike peptides, taken before COVID-19 vaccination. The receptor set was obtained from a human donor who received a COVID-19 vaccine. Each CDR3 is given with its conserved first and last residue. The D gene is left open where the match is weak. Size tells how often a clone was seen (once, few, many) or the class of an expanded clone, and some rows leave it out.

V gene	clone size	J gene	D gene	CDR3 DNA	CDR3 protein
TRBV7-9	.	TRBJ1-3	.	TGTGCCAGCAGCTTAGCTCCGGTCTCTGGAAACACCATATATTTT	CASSLAPVSGNTIYF
TRBV19	.	TRBJ1-2	TRBD1	TGTGCCAGTAGAACCGGGACAGCCAACTATGGCTACACCTTC	CASRTGTANYGYTF
TRBV18	.	TRBJ1-5	.	TGTGCCAGCTCACCGTTAGCTACGGGGAATCAGCCCCAGCATTTT	CASSPLATGNQPQHF
TRBV4-1	few	TRBJ1-4	TRBD1	TGCGCCAGCAGGGACAGGGACGTGCTGATTGGAAGTTTCGGTGAAAAACTGTTTTTT	CASRDRDVLIGSFGEKLFF
TRBV3-1/TRBV3-2	few	TRBJ2-1	.	TGTGCCAGCAGCCAACGGGCCCAAGGGGAGCAGTTCTTC	CASSQRAQGEQFF
TRBV6-1	.	TRBJ1-2	.	TGTGCCAGCAGTGAAGTCCGACGTGTTGAGGGCTACACCTTC	CASSEVRRVEGYTF
TRBV12-3/TRBV12-4	few	TRBJ2-5	.	TGTGCCAGCAGTTTCCAGCCAGGGGAGACCCAGTACTTC	CASSFQPGETQYF
TRBV6-5	.	TRBJ1-5	.	TGTGCCAGCTCCCTGGACGGCATAGGAGGGCCCCAGCATTTT	CASSLDGIGGPQHF
TRBV5-1	.	TRBJ1-1	.	TGCGCCAGCAGCTTGATCGTCACGTCCATGAACACTGAAGCTTTCTTT	CASSLIVTSMNTEAFF
TRBV14	.	TRBJ2-5	.	TGTGCCAGCAGCCACCCCTACAGAATAGGGGGGGCATTAGTTTCGATGGAGACCCAGTACTTC	CASSHPYRIGGALVSMETQYF
TRBV19	.	TRBJ1-1	TRBD1	TGTGCCAGTAGACCCGGGACAGGGAGGACTGAAGCTTTCTTT	CASRPGTGRTEAFF
TRBV5-1	few	TRBJ1-2	.	TGCGCCAGCAGCGGTGGCAGGGAAGGGGGTTATGGCTACACCTTC	CASSGGREGGYGYTF
TRBV5-1	.	TRBJ2-3	TRBD1	TGCGCCAGCAGCCGAGAAACAGGGGATGGAACAGATACGCAGTATTTT	CASSRETGDGTDTQYF
TRBV6-4	once	TRBJ2-2	TRBD1	TGTGCCAGCAGACCAGGGACAGGGAGCACCGGGGAGCTGTTTTTT	CASRPGTGSTGELFF
TRBV10-3	.	TRBJ1-2	TRBD1	TGTGCCATCAGACCGGGACAGCCTAACTATGGCTACACCTTC	CAIRPGQPNYGYTF
TRBV10-3	.	TRBJ2-3	TRBD2	TGTGCCATCAGTGGATCAAGTAGCGGGGGCGTAACAGATACGCAGTATTTT	CAISGSSSGGVTDTQYF
TRBV5-1	.	TRBJ1-1	.	TGCGCCAGCACCCCCGGACACCAGATAGCTGGCACTGAAGCTTTCTTT	CASTPGHQIAGTEAFF
TRBV3-1/TRBV3-2	once	TRBJ2-5	.	TGTGCCAGCAGCCAAACCGGGGGGCGGGAGACCCAGTACTTC	CASSQTGGRETQYF
TRBV28	.	TRBJ2-5	TRBD2	TGTGCCAGCAGCCCGGTTGTGAGCGGGGGGTTAGAGACCCAGTACTTC	CASSPVVSGGLETQYF
TRBV7-2	few	TRBJ1-5	.	TGTGCCAGCAGCCTGAATAGCAATCAGCCCCAGCATTTT	CASSLNSNQPQHF
TRBV25-1	.	TRBJ2-3	.	TGTGCCAGCTCCCACCGACGGACGGGGTCAGATACGCAGTATTTT	CASSHRRTGSDTQYF
TRBV30	.	TRBJ2-1	.	TGTGCCACAACCCCTTCACTCTCCTACAATGAGCAGTTCTTC	CATTPSLSYNEQFF
TRBV5-1	few	TRBJ1-6	TRBD1	TGCGCCAGCAGCTCCCCCTCGGGACAGACCTATAATTCACCCCTCCACTTT	CASSSPSGQTYNSPLHF
TRBV6-5	.	TRBJ2-6	.	TGTGCCAGCAGACCGGCGGGGTCTGGGGCCAACGTCCTGACTTTC	CASRPAGSGANVLTF
TRBV14	.	TRBJ1-4	.	TGTGCCAGCAGCCAGAGGGGTGGGGAAAAACTGTTTTTT	CASSQRGGEKLFF
TRBV11-2	.	TRBJ2-5	.	TGTGCCAGCAGCCGCCGCCCCGATGGGGAGACCCAGTACTTC	CASSRRPDGETQYF
TRBV10-1	.	TRBJ2-5	TRBD1	TGCGCCAGCAGTATGGACAGGGGGGACCAAGAGACCCAGTACTTC	CASSMDRGDQETQYF
TRBV5-8	.	TRBJ1-5	.	TGTGCCAGCAGCTCGAGAGAAGGTCAGCCCCAGCATTTT	CASSSREGQPQHF
TRBV5-8	once	TRBJ1-5	TRBD1	TGTGCCAGCAGCTTGGTCAGGGGGCTTACAGGGCAGCCCCAGCATTTT	CASSLVRGLTGQPQHF
TRBV10-1	few	TRBJ2-3	.	TGCGCCAGCAGTGAGAGCACAGATACGCAGTATTTT	CASSESTDTQYF
TRBV11-2	.	TRBJ2-2	.	TGTGCCAGCAGCAACGACAGGAACACCGGGGAGCTGTTTTTT	CASSNDRNTGELFF
TRBV29-1	few	TRBJ1-2	.	TGCAGCGTTGCGAGGGGGTCTCTCAATGGCTACACCTTC	CSVARGSLNGYTF
TRBV27	few	TRBJ2-2	.	TGTGCCAGCAGTTTATATTGGGGGCGGGAGCTGTTTTTT	CASSLYWGRELFF
TRBV18	.	TRBJ2-1	.	TGTGCCAGCTCACCACCAACTGTAGACAATGAGCAGTTCTTC	CASSPPTVDNEQFF
TRBV24-1	once	TRBJ2-5	TRBD1	TGTGCCACCAGTGTCACAGGGGGCTCGGAGACCCAGTACTTC	CATSVTGGSETQYF
TRBV7-9	.	TRBJ1-2	TRBD1	TGTGCCTCATCGGACAGGGGGCACTATCTTGGCTACACCTTC	CASSDRGHYLGYTF
TRBV18	.	TRBJ2-5	.	TGTGCCAGCTCACTTTCCGGACACCAGACGGAGACCCAGTACTTC	CASSLSGHQTETQYF
TRBV28	.	TRBJ1-6	.	TGTGCCAGCAGTTTTGGGGATCTCAATTCACCCCTCCACTTT	CASSFGDLNSPLHF
TRBV11-3	.	TRBJ2-2	.	TGTGCCAGCAGCTTAGACTCCGGGGAGCTGTTTTTT	CASSLDSGELFF
TRBV29-1	.	TRBJ1-1	.	TGCAGCGTCCGCGGACGGGGGAACACTGAAGCTTTCTTT	CSVRGRGNTEAFF
TRBV4-3	.	TRBJ2-5	.	TGCGCCAGCGCGGCCCAGGGAAAGTACCAAGAGACCCAGTACTTC	CASAAQGKYQETQYF
TRBV19	.	TRBJ2-3	.	TGTGCCAGTAGCAAGGAGGATTTACTCACAGATACGCAGTATTTT	CASSKEDLLTDTQYF
TRBV6-5	.	TRBJ1-3	.	TGTGCCAGCAGTCGAGGGTCATCTGGAAACACCATATATTTT	CASSRGSSGNTIYF
TRBV12-3/TRBV12-4	.	TRBJ1-2	.	TGTGCCAGCAGTGTGACATCAAACTATGGCTACACCTTC	CASSVTSNYGYTF
TRBV5-8	.	TRBJ1-5	.	TGTGCCAGCAGCTTGCAGGGGTCCCTCAATCAGCCCCAGCATTTT	CASSLQGSLNQPQHF